The T cell receptor (beta chain) under discussion was sequenced for a study of T cells in localized non-small cell lung cancer. Whole-study findings and limits: Adjacent lung tissue had a median roughly 52 of the top 100 clones found in the tumor. Increased T cell density in blood showed an association with longer overall survival. Of the tissues analyzed, uninvolved adjacent lung showed maximal T cell clonality, greater than tumor. Because only a single region of the tumor was sequenced, heterogeneity remains possible.

In the case of this clone: Its antigen is as yet unknown.

Profiled with immunoSEQ multiplex PCR; TCRdb holds only in-frame clones, not every one. The repertoire holds 2,000 or so clones, with roughly a third as singletons. The V and J ends lost 6 bases and 7 bases respectively, with 19 bases between them. CDR1 is LNHDA, CDR2 SQIVND, per germline (reference sequence). This CDR3 region has 16 residues. The sequences come from lung tumor tissue, collected before any cancer treatment. The chain couples TRBV19 to TRBJ1-6, with D perhaps TRBD1 (6 bases). The source is a female donor older than 55 with stage I lung adenocarcinoma. The CDR3 reads CASRSFDRLKNSPLHF. DNA for the CDR3: TGTGCCAGTAGATCTTTCGACAGGTTGAAAAATTCACCCCTCCACTTT.